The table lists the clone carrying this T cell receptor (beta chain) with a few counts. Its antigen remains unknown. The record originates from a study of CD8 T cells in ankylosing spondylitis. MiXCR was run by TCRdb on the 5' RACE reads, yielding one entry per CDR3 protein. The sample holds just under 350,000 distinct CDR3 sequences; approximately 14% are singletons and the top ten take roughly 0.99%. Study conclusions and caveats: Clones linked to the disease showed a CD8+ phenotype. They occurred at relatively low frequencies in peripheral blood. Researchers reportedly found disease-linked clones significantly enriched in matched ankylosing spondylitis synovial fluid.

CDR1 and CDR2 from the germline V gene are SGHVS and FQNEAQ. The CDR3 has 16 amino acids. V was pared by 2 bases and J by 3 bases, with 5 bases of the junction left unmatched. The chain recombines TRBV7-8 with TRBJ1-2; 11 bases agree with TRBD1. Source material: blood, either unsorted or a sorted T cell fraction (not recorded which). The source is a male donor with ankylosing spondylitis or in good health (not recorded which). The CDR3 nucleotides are TGTGCCAGCAGCTTACGGGGACAGGGGGAGGACTATGGCTACACCTTC. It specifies CASSLRGQGEDYGYTF.